This entry features one T cell receptor beta chain sequence. No antigen is known for it. Base qualities are not provided; no much larger clone lies one nucleotide away. Whole blood was collected in K2EDTA tubes by collaborating institutions according to the institutions' own protocols. For TCRbeta analysis, collaborator samples were shipped as frozen whole blood, as isolated PBMCs, or as DNA extracted from either sample type. The data belong to a study of blood T cell repertoires in COVID-19 (dated by TCRdb to 2020 to 2021). Study-level background: Collaborator samples came from the United States, Italy and Spain and covered acute and convalescent phases of COVID-19. The material from the prospective study consisted of cDNA or gDNA derived from T cells, B-cell-depleted T cells, or PBMCs. The dataset comprised deeply sampled blood TCRbeta repertoires from subjects exposed to, actively infected with, or recovered from COVID-19. The repertoires were released in a freely available public database meant as a resource for research on the immune response to SARS-CoV-2. Samples were obtained from the ongoing ImmuneRACE study (first 160 participants) and from approximately 1,200 subjects provided by 6 global collaborators. Sample metadata almost always included a de-identified subject ID, COVID-19 status, age in years and sex. HLA class I and class II types, where available, came from metadata supplied by the sample provider rather than from assay-based typing. Broad study findings and their caveats: The amount of clinical and demographic metadata varied by source and participant and was provided uncurated.

Reading the germline V gene gives CDR1 SQVTM and CDR2 ANQGSEA. The junction shows trimming of 6 bases on V and 8 bases on J, and the gene matches do not reach 12 bases of it. The CDR3 runs 14 amino acids, cysteine and phenylalanine included. The only DNA kept is the CDR3, 42 bases in frame from the first base. The immunoSEQ Assay, a bias-controlled multiplex PCR, was used to amplify TCRbeta CDR3 regions from genomic DNA. In the paper's pipeline: The number of nucleated cells in each sample was estimated from the amplification of reference gene primers within the assay. Sequence reads were collapsed and filtered to measure the absolute abundance of every unique TCRbeta CDR3 rearrangement. Productive Simpson clonality was computed per sample as the square root of Simpson's diversity index over productive rearrangements. In TCRdb, the immuneACCESS table is reduced to in-frame sequences with V and J assigned. These tables do not hold every clone; where another copy was compared, an unresolved V gene accounts for under half, and the others remain unexplained. V, J and clone size were drawn from that table, and D and trimming were deduced from the DNA. The sample contains 130,000 or so clones, around 87% of them found a single time. Around 2.3% of the sample is in the top ten clones.

Material for sequencing was peripheral blood. The rearrangement combines TRBV29-1 with TRBJ1-2, and 10 junctional nucleotides match TRBD1. The sequence was collected from a man in his forties or fifties with active COVID-19. The DNA reads as follows: TGCAGCGTCCACGAGAGACAGGGGGCGCCCGGCTACACCTTC. Its translation reads: CSVHERQGAPGYTF.